These 30 T cell receptor beta chains share one sample of origin, sequenced in a study of CD8 T cells in Susac syndrome. Random hexamers were used to reverse transcribe the RNA input (about 0.5 to 1 ug). TCRdb reprocessed the immunoSEQ multiplex PCR reads via MiXCR and lists one record per CDR3 protein. The sample includes about 240,000 distinct CDR3 sequences, less than 96% of them seen just once. The sequencing sample was made of CD4+ T cells from PBMCs. The receptor source for this set is a human donor with Susac syndrome.

The chain links TRBV29-1 to TRBJ1-4; D is undetermined. Trimming removed 7 bases from V and 5 bases from J, with 14 bases in between. There are 13 residues in the CDR3. The germline gives CDR1 SQVTM, CDR2 ANQGSEA. In DNA form, the CDR3 reads TGCAGCGCGCTGGGAGGGTCGAATGAAAAACTGTTTTTT. The encoded protein is CSALGGSNEKLFF. Supplemented by reference TRBV29-1 and TRBJ1-4, the full variable domain reads SAVISQKPSRDICQRGTSLTIQCQVDSQVTMMFWYRQQPGQSLTLIATANQGSEATYESGFVIDKFPISRPNLTFSTLTVSNMSPEDSSIYLCSALGGSNEKLFFGSGTQLSVL.

This clonotype was seen just once. The chain combines TRBV29-1 with TRBJ1-1; D is perhaps TRBD1 (6 bases). Germline assignment: CDR1 SQVTM and CDR2 ANQGSEA. This CDR3 region has 13 residues. The V gene lost 5 bases and the J gene lost 6 bases, with 16 bases spanning the gap. CDR3 in amino acids: CSVSGQTVAEAFF. DNA for the CDR3: TGCAGCGTTTCGGGACAAACGGTCGCTGAAGCTTTCTTT.

The V gene is TRBV20-1, the J gene TRBJ1-1; 11 bases map to TRBD1. This CDR3 has 17 residues. Looked up from germline, CDR1 is DFQATT and CDR2 is SNEGSKA (reference sequence). V lost 6 bases, J lost 2 bases, and 14 bases stayed unmatched. The CDR3 DNA reads TGCAGTGCAGGCCGGGACAGGGGGTCATTTGGAAACACTGAAGCTTTCTTT. Its protein product is CSAGRDRGSFGNTEAFF.

The CDR3 region is CASSFGEWEQFF. The CDR3 DNA sequence: TGTGCCAGCAGTTTTGGGGAGTGGGAGCAGTTCTTC. The chain employs TRBV28 and TRBJ2-1; tentative D call: TRBD2 (5 bases). This CDR3 spans 12 amino acids. V dropped 3 bases and J dropped 10 bases, with 10 bases sitting between them. Germline CDR1 MDHEN, CDR2 SYDVKM.

The J gene is TRBJ2-5, the V gene TRBV7-9; D is perhaps TRBD1 or TRBD2 (5 bases each). The CDR3 runs to 15 residues. V shed 5 bases and J shed 5 bases, with 18 bases lying between them. The germline CDR1 and CDR2 sequences are SEHNR and FQNEAQ (reference sequence). The CDR3 nucleotides read TGTGCCAGCAGCCCCCCCCCAGGGAGTGGGGAGACCCAGTACTTC. Its protein is CASSPPPGSGETQYF.

The J gene is TRBJ1-1, the V gene TRBV29-1, with D possibly being TRBD1 (5 bases). Trimming shortened V by 3 bases and J by 8 bases, and 10 bases separated the two germline ends. Germline CDR1 reads SQVTM; CDR2 reads ANQGSEA. This CDR3 has 11 amino acids. The CDR3 region is CSVEWDPEAFF. CDR3 in DNA: TGCAGCGTTGAGTGGGACCCCGAAGCTTTCTTT.

This clonotype was found once. This rearrangement joins TRBV5-1 to TRBJ2-1; D is uncertain. Germline V CDR1 and CDR2: SGHRS, YFSETQ. Trimming left V 5 bases short and J 5 bases short, with 14 bases between. The CDR3 contains 14 residues. The DNA for the CDR3 is TGCGCCAGCAGGAATCAGCCCATTAACAATGAGCAGTTCTTC. Residues: CASRNQPINNEQFF. Looking up the rest from reference TRBV5-1 and TRBJ2-1 gives the full variable domain: KAGVTQTPRYLIKTRGQQVTLSCSPISGHRSVSWYQQTPGQGLQFLFEYFSETQRNKGNFPGRFSGRQFSNSRSEMNVSTLELGDSALYLCASRNQPINNEQFFGPGTRLTVL.

Worth noting for this clonotype: One junction end does not reproduce the germline sequence, and a read error may be involved. V is TRBV30 and J is TRBJ1-2, with a weak D call TRBD1 (5 bases). This CDR3 has 11 amino acids. The germline V gene encodes CDR1 GTSNPN and CDR2 SVGIG (reference sequence). This CDR3 is CAWNEGRLLSF. The CDR3 nucleotides read TGTGCCTGGAACGAGGGACGGCTTCTCTCCTTC.

The CDR3 DNA reads TGCGCCAGCAGCCAAGCGACGATCACAGATACGCAGTATTTT. It yields the protein CASSQATITDTQYF. The J gene is TRBJ2-3, the V gene TRBV4-1; unclear D gene. Deletions cut 1 base from V and 2 bases from J, with 7 bases between. The V gene's germline CDR1 is MGHRA and CDR2 YSYEKL. This CDR3 comprises 14 residues.

The chain couples TRBV20-1 to TRBJ2-1; D unresolved. The V end was cut by 4 bases, the J end by 0 bases, with 10 bases between. This CDR3 has 14 amino acids. CDR1 and CDR2 from the germline V gene are DFQATT and SNEGSKA (reference sequence). This chain's CDR3 is CSATPRSSYNEQFF. The CDR3 DNA follows: TGCAGTGCTACCCCCAGGAGCTCCTACAATGAGCAGTTCTTC.

The chain uses TRBV25-1 and TRBJ2-3, with TRBD1 matching over 7 bases. Per the germline V gene, CDR1 is MGHDK and CDR2 is SYGVNS. J gave up 6 bases and V 4 bases, and 7 bases lay outside the gene matches. There are 14 residues in the CDR3. The CDR3 region is CASSVRQGGDTQYF. The CDR3, as DNA: TGTGCCAGCAGTGTGCGACAGGGTGGGGATACGCAGTATTTT.

The rearrangement links TRBV29-1 to TRBJ2-1; possible D gene TRBD2, 5 bases. Germline V lookup: CDR1 SQVTM, CDR2 ANQGSEA. CDR3 length: 12 residues. Between the trimmed V and J ends, which lost 1 base and 8 bases, there was a span of 9 bases. CDR3 sequence: CSVEGTADEQFF. CDR3 nucleotides: TGCAGCGTTGAAGGCACAGCGGATGAGCAGTTCTTC.

This chain connects TRBV7-9 to TRBJ2-7, with D uncertain. Germline V gene data show CDR1 as SEHNR and CDR2 as FQNEAQ (reference sequence). There are 13 residues in the CDR3. V was pared by 8 bases and J by 6 bases, with 17 bases between. The CDR3 is CASHRPSESEQYF. DNA of the CDR3: TGTGCCAGCCACCGGCCCTCGGAGAGCGAGCAGTACTTC.

This clonotype appeared once. The V and J genes are TRBV30 and TRBJ2-7, with D possibly being TRBD2 (6 bases). CDR1 and CDR2 (germline): GTSNPN, SVGIG (reference sequence). This CDR3 contains 12 residues. The ends were cut back, 4 bases at V and 0 bases at J, with 7 bases in the middle. Here the CDR3 reads CAWTEGSYEQYF. DNA for the CDR3: TGTGCCTGGACGGAGGGCTCCTACGAGCAGTACTTC.

In this sample, this clonotype turned up once. The V gene is TRBV4-1, the J gene TRBJ2-3; TRBD1 agrees at 9 bases. The CDR3 length is 16 residues. With V trimmed by 1 base and J by 3 bases, 5 bases remained unmatched. CDR1 and CDR2 (germline): MGHRA, YSYEKL. CDR3 residues: CASSQGAGQGTDTQYF. The CDR3 region has the DNA TGCGCCAGCAGCCAAGGAGCGGGACAGGGAACAGATACGCAGTATTTT.

The chain carries TRBV24-1 and TRBJ2-7; D is perhaps TRBD1 (5 bases). Trimming left V 3 bases short and J 5 bases short, with 10 bases between. Germline V gene sequence: CDR1 KGHDR, CDR2 SFDVKD. This CDR3 is built from 13 residues. This CDR3 is CATSDPARDEQYF. CDR3 DNA sequence: TGTGCCACCAGTGATCCGGCCAGGGACGAGCAGTACTTC.

This chain connects TRBV29-1 to TRBJ1-5; 7 bases are a match to TRBD1. This CDR3 has 16 residues. The V segment lost 6 bases and the J segment 5 bases; nucleotides outside the gene matches: 16. Germline CDR1 reads SQVTM; CDR2 reads ANQGSEA. The CDR3 protein is CSVATNAGQPYQPQHF. CDR3 nucleotides: TGCAGCGTCGCCACTAATGCGGGACAGCCTTATCAGCCCCAGCATTTT.

J is TRBJ1-2 and V is TRBV12-3 or TRBV12-4; D is perhaps TRBD1 (5 bases). Trimming shortened V by 8 bases and J by 4 bases, and 20 bases separated the two germline ends. This CDR3 region has 15 residues. The CDR3: CASSNLGARSYGYTF. The DNA of the CDR3 is TGTGCCAGCTCTAACCTCGGGGCGCGTAGCTATGGCTACACCTTC.

This clonotype was found once. The chain recombines TRBV14 with TRBJ2-2; 13 bases match TRBD2. The V gene's germline CDR1 is SGHDN and CDR2 FVKESK. V shed 8 bases and J 7 bases; nucleotides not matched to a gene: 7. The CDR3 runs 15 residues. The DNA for the CDR3 is TGTGCCAGCGGCCGGACTAGCGGGAGAATCGGGGAGCTGTTTTTT. It is translated as CASGRTSGRIGELFF.

The chain's CDR3 is CASSVAIRLEGETQYF. Written as DNA, the CDR3 is TGTGCCAGCAGCGTAGCTATACGACTGGAGGGGGAGACCCAGTACTTC. The chain links TRBV9 to TRBJ2-5; a weak D match, TRBD2 (6 bases). V lost 0 bases and J lost 5, with 17 bases in between. The CDR3 is made up of 16 amino acids. Germline CDR1 and CDR2: SGDLS and YYNGEE.

The V gene is TRBV20-1, the J gene TRBJ2-7, with 7 bases fitting TRBD2. The CDR3 extends over 14 amino acids. V gave up 2 bases and J gave up 5 bases; unmatched junction bases: 9. Germline-derived CDR1 and CDR2 are DFQATT and SNEGSKA (reference sequence). CDR3 sequence: CSARLAALGDEQYF. In DNA form, the CDR3 reads TGCAGTGCTAGACTAGCGGCCCTCGGTGACGAGCAGTACTTC.

V and J are TRBV20-1 and TRBJ2-1; a possible D gene is TRBD1 (7 bases). CDR3 length: 13 amino acids. CDR1 is DFQATT, CDR2 SNEGSKA, per germline (reference sequence). V lost 6 bases and J lost 5, with 14 bases in between. The CDR3 loop is CSAQGGMNNEQFF. CDR3 nucleotide sequence: TGCAGTGCCCAGGGGGGAATGAACAATGAGCAGTTCTTC.

This clonotype was seen more than once but under ten times. The chain employs TRBV18 and TRBJ2-3; D tentatively reads TRBD1 or TRBD2 (5 bases each). The V end was cut by 3 bases, the J end by 5 bases, with 6 bases between. CDR1 is KGHSH, CDR2 LQKENI, per germline. The CDR3 contains 12 residues. Written as DNA, the CDR3 is TGTGCCAGCTCACCGAGGGGAGATACGCAGTATTTT. The encoded protein is CASSPRGDTQYF.

This clonotype appeared once. The V and J genes are TRBV7-9 and TRBJ2-7; D remains unclear. Germline V CDR1 and CDR2: SEHNR, FQNEAQ (reference sequence). Trimming left V 0 bases short and J 3 bases short, with 21 bases between. The CDR3 is 18 amino acids. CDR3 nucleotide sequence: TGTGCCAGCAGCTTAGCCCCCGCGACACACCGACCCATCTACGAGCAGTACTTC. This sequence encodes CASSLAPATHRPIYEQYF.

The chain uses TRBV30 and TRBJ2-6; tentatively, D is TRBD1 (6 bases). The V end lost 3 bases, the J end lost 0 bases, and 12 bases lay between the germline ends. This CDR3 contains 16 residues. Germline V gene lookup returns CDR1 GTSNPN and CDR2 SVGIG (reference sequence). The CDR3 reads CAWRGNRASGANVLTF. As DNA, the CDR3 is TGTGCCTGGAGGGGAAACAGGGCCTCTGGGGCCAACGTCCTGACTTTC.

This chain connects TRBV18 to TRBJ2-1; D unresolved. Trimming cost V 3 bases and J 4 bases, with 10 bases left between them. The CDR3 totals 14 residues. CDR1 and CDR2 from the germline V gene are KGHSH and LQKENI. The CDR3 reads CASSPSAGYNEQFF. The DNA of the CDR3 is TGTGCCAGCTCACCGAGCGCCGGGTACAATGAGCAGTTCTTC.

V gene TRBV29-1 combines with J gene TRBJ2-3; the match to TRBD1 covers 8 bases. Germline loops: CDR1 SQVTM, CDR2 ANQGSEA. V gave up 5 bases and J gave up 4 bases; unmatched junction bases: 5. The CDR3 extends over 13 amino acids. The CDR3 DNA is TGCAGCGTTAAAAGGACAGGGTCAGATACGCAGTATTTT. This encodes CSVKRTGSDTQYF.

The gene calls are TRBV29-1 and TRBJ2-1; 7 nucleotides agree with TRBD2. The CDR3 loop spans 12 amino acids. CDR1 SQVTM and CDR2 ANQGSEA come from the germline V gene. The DNA for the CDR3 is TGCACCCAGGGACTACCAAACAATGAGCAGTTCTTC. Protein product: CTQGLPNNEQFF.

The chain links TRBV30 to TRBJ2-5, with D tentatively TRBD1 or TRBD2 (5 bases each). The CDR3 totals 13 residues. Trimming took 4 bases from V and 5 from J, leaving 14 bases between them. Germline V CDR1 and CDR2: GTSNPN, SVGIG (reference sequence). Written as DNA, the CDR3 is TGTGCCTGGACCCGGGACCAGCGGGAGACCCAGTACTTC. This encodes CAWTRDQRETQYF.

The chain combines TRBV7-9 with TRBJ2-7; the D gene is possibly TRBD1 (5 bases). The V and J ends lost 5 bases and 3 bases respectively, with 11 bases between them. Germline V lookup: CDR1 SEHNR, CDR2 FQNEAQ (reference sequence). This CDR3 is 13 amino acids long. CDR3 region: CASSTKGVYEQYF. The CDR3 region has the DNA TGTGCCAGCAGCACTAAAGGGGTCTACGAGCAGTACTTC.